Given below is one T cell receptor (beta chain) in context. The data were obtained in a study of blood T cell repertoires in COVID-19. Overall study context: The United States, Italy and Spain were the sources of the acute and convalescent COVID-19 samples. Sample material is recorded as cDNA or gDNA derived from T cells, B-cell-depleted T cells, or PBMCs.

V was clipped by 1 base and J by 1 base, with 7 bases between them. CDR3 length equals 14 residues. Germline lookup yields CDR1 MGHRA and CDR2 YSYEKL. Authors' data handling: Estimation of nucleated cell counts relied on the amplification of reference gene primers. TCRdb's table, derived via immunoSEQ multiplex PCR, lists solely in-frame clones and lacks some. The DNA gave D and trimming, while V, J and clone size come from that table. The data contain 350,000 or so clones, nearly 90% of them seen just once; the ten biggest clones take up 6.5%. The chain employs TRBV4-1 and TRBJ1-1; D is ambiguous. The TCR was taken from a man between 18 and 29 years old with active or convalescent COVID-19. Specimen: peripheral blood. Here the CDR3 DNA reads TGCGCCAGCAGCCAAGTTGGCAGGAACACTGAAGCTTTCTTT. Translated, it gives CASSQVGRNTEAFF.